The 23 T cell receptor beta chains below all came from one sample that was sequenced in a study of T cells in localized non-small cell lung cancer. Clones were read by immunoSEQ multiplex PCR, and TCRdb kept only the in-frame ones, dropping some. The sample gives fewer than 3,000 clones, around 20% of which show up once; about 10% is in the top ten. Specimen: normal lung tissue next to the tumor, collected before any cancer treatment. These receptors were obtained from a male donor at least 60 years old with stage I squamous cell lung carcinoma.

This clone showed up just a few times. The V gene is TRBV11-3, the J gene TRBJ2-1, with no clear D. This CDR3 is built from 15 residues. Germline CDR1 is SGHNT and CDR2 is YENEEA. V was cut by 5 bases and J by 0 bases, with 11 bases left in between. For the CDR3, the DNA is TGTGCCAGCAGCGCCCGGAATCACTCCTACAATGAGCAGTTCTTC. Its protein product is CASSARNHSYNEQFF.

The rearrangement links TRBV19 to TRBJ1-5; D unclear. Germline V gives CDR1 LNHDA, CDR2 SQIVND (reference sequence). There are 14 residues in the CDR3. V was clipped by 4 bases and J by 2 bases, with 9 bases between them. CDR3 nucleotides: TGTGCCAGTAGTAACGGGAGAGGCAATCAGCCCCAGCATTTT. Its protein is CASSNGRGNQPQHF.

This clone was picked up a small number of times. The chain carries TRBV9 and TRBJ1-2, with a weak D call TRBD1 (5 bases). V lost 5 bases, J lost 8 bases, and 16 bases lay in between. This CDR3 contains 13 residues. The germline gives CDR1 SGDLS, CDR2 YYNGEE. The CDR3 spells CASSEEGLGGYTF. The CDR3 nucleotides are TGTGCCAGCAGTGAGGAGGGGTTGGGCGGCTACACCTTC. The full variable domain, in which reference TRBV9 and TRBJ1-2 provide the parts outside the CDR3, is DSGVTQTPKHLITATGQRVTLRCSPRSGDLSVYWYQQSLDQGLQFLIQYYNGEERAKGNILERFSAQQFPDLHSELNLSSLELGDSALYFCASSEEGLGGYTFGSGTRLTVV.

This clone turned up a few times. The CDR3 DNA reads as TGTGCCAGTAAGAGACGGGCTAACTATGGCTACACCTTC. This sequence encodes CASKRRANYGYTF. The chain links TRBV6-8 to TRBJ1-2; D is unclear. Trimming took 9 bases from V and 0 from J, leaving 11 bases between them. The CDR3 has 13 amino acids. Germline CDR1 and CDR2: MNHGY and SAAAGT.

This clone was counted between two and nine times. Within the sample, other DNA sequences also encode this same CDR3. The chain is built from TRBV11-3 and TRBJ2-7, with D possibly called TRBD1 or TRBD2 (5 bases each). Trimming shortened V by 5 bases and J by 1 base, and 15 bases separated the two germline ends. CDR3 length equals 15 residues. Germline values: CDR1 SGHNT, CDR2 YENEEA. CDR3 protein: CASSLSGTGSYEQYF. The CDR3 nucleotides read TGTGCCAGCAGCCTATCCGGGACGGGGTCCTACGAGCAGTACTTC.

The chain has TRBV7-1 and TRBJ2-1; D not certain. TRBV7-1 is filed as an ORF, its function uncertain. The CDR3 totals 13 residues. Trimming pared 4 bases from V and 9 bases from J, leaving 13 bases between. The CDR3 DNA reads as TGTGCCAGCAGCTTTTCTAGGCAGTCTGAGCAGTTCTTC. It specifies CASSFSRQSEQFF.

V is TRBV12-5 and J is TRBJ1-4; no clear D gene. The V and J ends lost 2 bases and 0 bases respectively, with 13 bases between them. The CDR3 is made up of 17 amino acids. Looked up from germline, CDR1 is LGHNT and CDR2 is FRNRAP. CDR3 in amino acids: CASGLLPPPATNEKLFF. The CDR3 DNA is TGTGCTAGTGGTTTGTTACCTCCGCCTGCAACTAATGAAAAACTGTTTTTT.

The chain couples TRBV9 to TRBJ1-6; TRBD1 is a possible D gene (5 bases). V was shortened by 5 bases and J by 11 bases, with 20 bases between the two germline ends. Per germline, CDR1 SGDLS and CDR2 YYNGEE. The CDR3 spans 15 residues. The CDR3 DNA sequence: TGTGCCAGCAGTGAAAGACAGCAGCCCTGGGCACCCCTCCACTTT. This encodes CASSERQQPWAPLHF. Supplemented by reference TRBV9 and TRBJ1-6, the full variable domain reads DSGVTQTPKHLITATGQRVTLRCSPRSGDLSVYWYQQSLDQGLQFLIQYYNGEERAKGNILERFSAQQFPDLHSELNLSSLELGDSALYFCASSERQQPWAPLHFGNGTRLTVT.

V gene TRBV11-3 combines with J gene TRBJ2-1; D is perhaps TRBD2 (6 bases). V was cut by 5 bases and J by 7 bases, with 15 bases left in between. Germline lookup yields CDR1 SGHNT and CDR2 YENEEA. This CDR3 comprises 14 residues. The CDR3 region has the DNA TGTGCCAGCAGCCCTGTAACTAGCTCAAATGAGCAGTTCTTC. This gives the protein CASSPVTSSNEQFF.

Only a few counts were recorded for this clone. The rearrangement joins TRBV19 to TRBJ1-5; 9 nucleotides match TRBD1. CDR3 length: 15 residues. V shed 7 bases, J shed 1 base, and the junction held 5 bases outside the gene matches. Germline V CDR1 and CDR2: LNHDA, SQIVND (reference sequence). As DNA, the CDR3 is TGTGCCAGTAACCGGGACAGGGTAAGCAATCAGCCCCAGCATTTT. Encoded protein: CASNRDRVSNQPQHF.

The chain joins TRBV15 to TRBJ2-5; 10 positions match TRBD2. Trimming removed 1 base from V and 5 bases from J; junction bases left unmatched: 16. Germline V CDR1 and CDR2: LNHNV, YYDKDF (reference sequence). The CDR3 length is 19 residues. CDR3 residues: CATSRGASGGPTPRETQYF. In DNA form, the CDR3 reads TGTGCCACCAGCAGAGGGGCTAGCGGGGGCCCAACCCCCCGGGAGACCCAGTACTTC.

The V gene is TRBV11-3, the J gene TRBJ1-5, with D possibly being TRBD1 (6 bases). This CDR3 region has 15 residues. Germline CDR1 reads SGHNT; CDR2 reads YENEEA. The V end was cut by 4 bases, the J end by 0 bases, with 10 bases between. The CDR3 DNA sequence: TGTGCCAGCAGCTCCGGACAGTATAGCAATCAGCCCCAGCATTTT. Its protein product is CASSSGQYSNQPQHF.

The chain links TRBV6-8 to TRBJ2-7, with a tentative D call TRBD2 (8 bases). Germline CDR1 reads MNHGY; CDR2 reads SAAAGT. This CDR3 contains 16 residues. V dropped 0 bases and J dropped 7 bases, with 19 bases sitting between them. The CDR3 loop is CASSYSIGGGGREQYF. The CDR3 nucleotides read TGTGCCAGCAGTTACTCGATAGGAGGGGGCGGGAGGGAGCAGTACTTC.

The chain joins TRBV18 to TRBJ2-1; 12 bases match TRBD2. Germline loops: CDR1 KGHSH, CDR2 LQKENI. This CDR3 is 16 amino acids long. V lost 3 bases, J lost 3 bases, and 3 bases stayed unmatched. CDR3 bases: TGTGCCAGCTCACCCGGACTAGCGGGGATCTACAATGAGCAGTTCTTC. This encodes CASSPGLAGIYNEQFF.

V gene TRBV29-1 combines with J gene TRBJ1-2; 9 positions agree with TRBD1. The CDR3 is 13 residues long. Germline lookup yields CDR1 SQVTM and CDR2 ANQGSEA. J gave up 6 bases and V 3 bases, and 5 bases lay outside the gene matches. In DNA form, the CDR3 reads TGCAGCGTTGACAGGACAGGGGAGCATGGCTACACCTTC. This translates into CSVDRTGEHGYTF. The entire variable domain, with the rest obtained from reference TRBV29-1 and TRBJ1-2, is as follows: SAVISQKPSRDICQRGTSLTIQCQVDSQVTMMFWYRQQPGQSLTLIATANQGSEATYESGFVIDKFPISRPNLTFSTLTVSNMSPEDSSIYLCSVDRTGEHGYTFGSGTRLTVV.

In this sample, this clone turned up a few times. The CDR3 reads CASSITSREQFF. The CDR3 nucleotides read TGTGCCAGTAGTATAACTAGCCGGGAGCAGTTCTTC. The chain links TRBV19 to TRBJ2-1, with D maybe TRBD2 (6 bases). Trimming removed 2 bases at V and 10 bases at J, with 9 bases between. Germline V gives CDR1 LNHDA, CDR2 SQIVND (reference sequence). The length of the CDR3 is 12 residues. Full variable domain (missing parts from reference TRBV19 and TRBJ2-1): DGGITQSPKYLFRKEGQNVTLSCEQNLNHDAMYWYRQDPGQGLRLIYYSQIVNDFQKGDIAEGYSVSREKKESFPLTVTSAQKNPTAFYLCASSITSREQFFGPGTRLTVL.

This clone is medium-sized in the sample. V usage is TRBV11-3 and J usage is TRBJ2-5; 9 bases are a match to TRBD2. The CDR3 runs 15 residues. The germline V gene has CDR1 SGHNT and CDR2 YENEEA. V lost 4 bases and J lost 4; bases outside the gene matches: 7. Written as DNA, the CDR3 is TGTGCCAGCAGCTCCCTAGCGGGATGGAGAGAGACCCAGTACTTC. This gives the protein CASSSLAGWRETQYF.

There are a few counts of this clone. The chain couples TRBV6-8 to TRBJ1-5, with D uncertain. Germline V lookup: CDR1 MNHGY, CDR2 SAAAGT. The CDR3 length is 15 residues. V dropped 6 bases and J dropped 3 bases, with 15 bases sitting between them. CDR3 coding DNA: TGTGCCAGCAGGGCCTTACTCGGGAACAATCAGCCCCAGCATTTT. Protein: CASRALLGNNQPQHF.

This clone rates as medium-sized. This rearrangement joins TRBV6-8 to TRBJ1-1; D is uncertain. There are 13 residues in the CDR3. CDR1 MNHGY and CDR2 SAAAGT come from the germline V gene. Trimming pared 8 bases from V and 1 base from J, leaving 11 bases between. CDR3 DNA sequence: TGTGCCAGCCTCTTCCGGAAGAACACTGAAGCTTTCTTT. Translating it yields CASLFRKNTEAFF.

Only a few counts were recorded for this clone. The chain joins TRBV6-7 to TRBJ2-7; D not certain. TRBV6-7 counts as an open reading frame of uncertain function. Trimming removed 4 bases from V and 5 bases from J, with 6 bases in between. The CDR3 is 11 residues long. Written as DNA, the CDR3 is TGTGCCAGCAGTTTTTTTCACGAGCAGTACTTC. Translation gives CASSFFHEQYF.

The V and J genes are TRBV18 and TRBJ1-2; 9 bases map to TRBD1. Germline V gives CDR1 KGHSH, CDR2 LQKENI. V shed 3 bases and J 7 bases; nucleotides not matched to a gene: 9. The CDR3 contains 15 residues. The CDR3 sequence is CASSPSGTGRAGYTF. The CDR3 DNA follows: TGTGCCAGCTCACCGAGCGGGACAGGGAGGGCTGGCTACACCTTC. The full variable domain, in which reference TRBV18 and TRBJ1-2 provide the parts outside the CDR3, is NAGVMQNPRHLVRRRGQEARLRCSPMKGHSHVYWYRQLPEEGLKFMVYLQKENIIDESGMPKERFSAEFPKEGPSILRIQQVVRGDSAAYFCASSPSGTGRAGYTFGSGTRLTVV.

This clone ranks as large. The chain links TRBV11-3 to TRBJ1-5; D might be TRBD1 (5 bases). The CDR3 consists of 15 residues. V dropped 3 bases and J dropped 3 bases, with 12 bases sitting between them. CDR1 and CDR2 (germline): SGHNT, YENEEA. The CDR3: CASSLGRDPNQPQHF. The CDR3 DNA reads as TGTGCCAGCAGCTTGGGACGGGACCCCAATCAGCCCCAGCATTTT.

This chain joins TRBV30 and TRBJ1-5, with a weak D call TRBD1 (5 bases). Germline V gene lookup returns CDR1 GTSNPN and CDR2 SVGIG (reference sequence). V lost 5 bases and J lost 8, with 16 bases in between. This CDR3 is built from 13 residues. The CDR3 is CAWADRMREPQHF. The CDR3 nucleotides read TGTGCCTGGGCCGACAGAATGCGGGAGCCCCAGCATTTT.